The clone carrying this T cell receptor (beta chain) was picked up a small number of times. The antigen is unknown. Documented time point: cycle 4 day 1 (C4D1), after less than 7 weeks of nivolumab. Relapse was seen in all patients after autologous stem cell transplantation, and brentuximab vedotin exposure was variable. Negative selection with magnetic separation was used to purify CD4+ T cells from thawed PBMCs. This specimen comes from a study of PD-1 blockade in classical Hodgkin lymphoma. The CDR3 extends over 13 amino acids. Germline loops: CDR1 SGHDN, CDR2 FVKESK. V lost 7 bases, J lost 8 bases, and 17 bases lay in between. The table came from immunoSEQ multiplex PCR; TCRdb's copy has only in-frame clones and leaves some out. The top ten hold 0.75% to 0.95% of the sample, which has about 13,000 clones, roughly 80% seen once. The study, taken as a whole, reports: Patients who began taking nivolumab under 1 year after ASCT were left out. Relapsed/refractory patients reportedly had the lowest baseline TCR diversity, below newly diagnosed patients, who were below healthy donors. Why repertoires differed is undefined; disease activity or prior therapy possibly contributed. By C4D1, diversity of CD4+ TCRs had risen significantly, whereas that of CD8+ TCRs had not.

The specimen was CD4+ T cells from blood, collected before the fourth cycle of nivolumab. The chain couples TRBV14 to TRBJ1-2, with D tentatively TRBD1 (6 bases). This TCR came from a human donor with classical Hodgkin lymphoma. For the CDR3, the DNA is TGTGCCAGCACCGACTTTGGGGACACAGGCTACACCTTC. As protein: CASTDFGDTGYTF. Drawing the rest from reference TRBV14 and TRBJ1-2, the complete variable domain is EAGVTQFPSHSVIEKGQTVTLRCDPISGHDNLYWYRRVMGKEIKFLLHFVKESKQDESGMPNNRFLAERTGGTYSTLKVQPAELEDSGVYFCASTDFGDTGYTFGSGTRLTVV.